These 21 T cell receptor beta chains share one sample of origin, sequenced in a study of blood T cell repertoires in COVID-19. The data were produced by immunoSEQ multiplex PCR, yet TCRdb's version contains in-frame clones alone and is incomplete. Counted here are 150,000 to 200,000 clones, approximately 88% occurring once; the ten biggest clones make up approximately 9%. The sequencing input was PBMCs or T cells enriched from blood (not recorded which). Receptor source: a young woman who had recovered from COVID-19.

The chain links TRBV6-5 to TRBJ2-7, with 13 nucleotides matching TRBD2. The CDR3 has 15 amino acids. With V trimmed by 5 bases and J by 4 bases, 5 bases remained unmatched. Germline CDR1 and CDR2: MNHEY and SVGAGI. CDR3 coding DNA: TGTGCCAGCAGTCGGACTAGCGGGGGCCCTTACGAGCAGTACTTC. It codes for CASSRTSGGPYEQYF.

The DNA for the CDR3 is TGTGCCAGTAGCCCGACAGTTTCTGGAAACACCATATATTTT. Protein sequence: CASSPTVSGNTIYF. The chain employs TRBV19 and TRBJ1-3; D perhaps matches TRBD1 (5 bases). The ends were cut back, 6 bases at V and 1 base at J, with 10 bases in the middle. CDR1 is LNHDA, CDR2 SQIVND, per germline (reference sequence). The CDR3 spans 14 residues. Full variable domain (rest looked up from reference TRBV19 and TRBJ1-3): DGGITQSPKYLFRKEGQNVTLSCEQNLNHDAMYWYRQDPGQGLRLIYYSQIVNDFQKGDIAEGYSVSREKKESFPLTVTSAQKNPTAFYLCASSPTVSGNTIYFGEGSWLTVV.

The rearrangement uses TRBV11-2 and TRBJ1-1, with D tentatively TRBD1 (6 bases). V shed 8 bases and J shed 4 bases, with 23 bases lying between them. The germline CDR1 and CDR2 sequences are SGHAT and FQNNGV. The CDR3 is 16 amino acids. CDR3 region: CASLPSGGLGFTEAFF. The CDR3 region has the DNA TGTGCCAGCCTCCCAAGCGGGGGGCTAGGGTTCACTGAAGCTTTCTTT.

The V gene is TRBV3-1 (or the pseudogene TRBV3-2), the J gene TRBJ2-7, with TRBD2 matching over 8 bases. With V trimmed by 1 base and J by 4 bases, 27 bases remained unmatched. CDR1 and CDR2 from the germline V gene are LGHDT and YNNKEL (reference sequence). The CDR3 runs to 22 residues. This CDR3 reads CASSQVQVAGYLQTGGTYEQYF. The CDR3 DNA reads TGTGCCAGCAGCCAAGTACAGGTCGCAGGGTACTTACAGACGGGGGGGACATACGAGCAGTACTTC.

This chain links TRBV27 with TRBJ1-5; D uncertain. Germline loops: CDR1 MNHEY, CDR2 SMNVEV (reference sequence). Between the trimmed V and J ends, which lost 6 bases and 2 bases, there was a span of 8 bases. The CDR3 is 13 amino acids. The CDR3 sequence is CASRPLGNQPQHF. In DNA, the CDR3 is TGTGCCAGCAGGCCCCTAGGCAATCAGCCCCAGCATTTT.

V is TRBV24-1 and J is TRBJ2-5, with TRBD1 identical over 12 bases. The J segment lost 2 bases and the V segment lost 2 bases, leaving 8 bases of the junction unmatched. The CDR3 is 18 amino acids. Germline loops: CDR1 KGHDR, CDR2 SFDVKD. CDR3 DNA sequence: TGTGCCACCAGTGATTCGGGTTGGGACAGGGGGCTACAAGAGACCCAGTACTTC. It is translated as CATSDSGWDRGLQETQYF.

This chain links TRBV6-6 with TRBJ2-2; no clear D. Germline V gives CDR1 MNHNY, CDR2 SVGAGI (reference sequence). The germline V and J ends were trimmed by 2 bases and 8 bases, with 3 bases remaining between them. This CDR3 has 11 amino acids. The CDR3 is CASSYPGELFF. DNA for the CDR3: TGTGCCAGCAGTTACCCGGGGGAGCTGTTTTTT.

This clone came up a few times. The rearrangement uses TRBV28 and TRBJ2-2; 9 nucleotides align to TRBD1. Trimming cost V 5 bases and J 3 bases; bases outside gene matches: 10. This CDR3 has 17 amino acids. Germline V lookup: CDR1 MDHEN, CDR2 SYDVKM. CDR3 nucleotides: TGTGCCAGCAGTCCCGGGACAGGGATATCCTACACCGGGGAGCTGTTTTTT. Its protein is CASSPGTGISYTGELFF.

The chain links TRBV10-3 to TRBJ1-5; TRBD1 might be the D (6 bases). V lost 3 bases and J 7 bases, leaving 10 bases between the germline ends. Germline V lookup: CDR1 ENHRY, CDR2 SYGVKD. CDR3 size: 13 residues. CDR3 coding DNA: TGTGCCATCAGTGACAAACAGGGACAGCCCCAGCATTTT. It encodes CAISDKQGQPQHF.

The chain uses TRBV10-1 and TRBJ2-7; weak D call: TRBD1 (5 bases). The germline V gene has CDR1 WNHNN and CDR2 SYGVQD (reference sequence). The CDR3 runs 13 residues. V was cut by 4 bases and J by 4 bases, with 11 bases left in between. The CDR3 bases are TGCGCCAGCAGTGGACAGACAGTGTACGAGCAGTACTTC. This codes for CASSGQTVYEQYF.

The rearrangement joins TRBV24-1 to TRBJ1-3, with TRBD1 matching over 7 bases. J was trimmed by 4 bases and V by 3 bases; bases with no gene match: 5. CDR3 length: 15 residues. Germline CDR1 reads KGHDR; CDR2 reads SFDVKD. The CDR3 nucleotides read TGTGCCACCAGTGATCCGGGGACAGCCGGAAACACCATATATTTT. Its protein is CATSDPGTAGNTIYF.

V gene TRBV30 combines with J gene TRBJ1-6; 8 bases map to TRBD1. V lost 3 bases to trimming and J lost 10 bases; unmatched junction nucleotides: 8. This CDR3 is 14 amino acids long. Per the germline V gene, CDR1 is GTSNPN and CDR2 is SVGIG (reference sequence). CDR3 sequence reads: CAWRGQGPSSPLHF. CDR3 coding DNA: TGTGCCTGGAGAGGACAGGGTCCTTCCTCACCCCTCCACTTT. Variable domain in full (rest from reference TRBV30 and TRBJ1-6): SQTIHQWPATLVQPVGSPLSLECTVEGTSNPNLYWYRQAAGRGLQLLFYSVGIGQISSEVPQNLSASRPQDRQFILSSKKLLLSDSGFYLCAWRGQGPSSPLHFGNGTRLTVT.

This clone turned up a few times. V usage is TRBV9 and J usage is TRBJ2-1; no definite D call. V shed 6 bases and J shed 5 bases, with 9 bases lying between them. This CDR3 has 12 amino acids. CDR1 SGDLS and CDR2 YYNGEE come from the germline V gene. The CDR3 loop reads CASKTGNNEQFF. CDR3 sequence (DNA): TGTGCCAGCAAGACTGGAAACAATGAGCAGTTCTTC.

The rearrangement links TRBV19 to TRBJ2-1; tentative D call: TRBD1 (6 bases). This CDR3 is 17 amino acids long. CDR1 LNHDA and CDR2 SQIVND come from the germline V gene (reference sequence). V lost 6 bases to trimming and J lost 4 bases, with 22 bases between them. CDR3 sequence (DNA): TGTGCCAGTAGCCCTATAATAGGGGGACCCCCTTACAATGAGCAGTTCTTC. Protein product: CASSPIIGGPPYNEQFF.

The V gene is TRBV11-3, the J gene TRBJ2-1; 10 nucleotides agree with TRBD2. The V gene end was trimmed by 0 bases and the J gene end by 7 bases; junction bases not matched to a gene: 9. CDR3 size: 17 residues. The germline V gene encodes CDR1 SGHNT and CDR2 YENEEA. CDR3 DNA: TGTGCCAGCAGCTTAGATTCCGGACTAGCGGCATCAAATGAGCAGTTCTTC. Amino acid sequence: CASSLDSGLAASNEQFF. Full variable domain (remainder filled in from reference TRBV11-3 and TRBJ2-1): EAGVVQSPRYKIIEKKQPVAFWCNPISGHNTLYWYLQNLGQGPELLIRYENEEAVDDSQLPKDRFSAERLKGVDSTLKIQPAELGDSAVYLCASSLDSGLAASNEQFFGPGTRLTVL.

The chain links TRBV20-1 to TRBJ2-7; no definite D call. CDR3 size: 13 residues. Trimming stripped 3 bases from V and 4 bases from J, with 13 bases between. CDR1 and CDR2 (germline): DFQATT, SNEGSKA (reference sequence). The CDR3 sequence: CSASGRLAYEQYF. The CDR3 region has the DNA TGCAGTGCTAGTGGAAGATTAGCTTACGAGCAGTACTTC.

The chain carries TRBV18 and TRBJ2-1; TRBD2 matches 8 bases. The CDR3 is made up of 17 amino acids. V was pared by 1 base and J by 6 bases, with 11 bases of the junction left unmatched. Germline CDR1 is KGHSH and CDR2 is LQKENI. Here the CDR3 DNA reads TGTGCCAGCTCACCACGGGCCGGGGGGGCCTTGAGCAATGAGCAGTTCTTC. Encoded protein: CASSPRAGGALSNEQFF. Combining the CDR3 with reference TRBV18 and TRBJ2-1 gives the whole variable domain NAGVMQNPRHLVRRRGQEARLRCSPMKGHSHVYWYRQLPEEGLKFMVYLQKENIIDESGMPKERFSAEFPKEGPSILRIQQVVRGDSAAYFCASSPRAGGALSNEQFFGPGTRLTVL.

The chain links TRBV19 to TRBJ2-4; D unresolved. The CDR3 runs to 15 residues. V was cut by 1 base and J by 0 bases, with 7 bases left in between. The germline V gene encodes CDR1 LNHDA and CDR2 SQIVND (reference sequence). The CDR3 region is CASSIVELAKNIQYF. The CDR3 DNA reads TGTGCCAGTAGTATAGTTGAGTTAGCCAAAAACATTCAGTACTTC.

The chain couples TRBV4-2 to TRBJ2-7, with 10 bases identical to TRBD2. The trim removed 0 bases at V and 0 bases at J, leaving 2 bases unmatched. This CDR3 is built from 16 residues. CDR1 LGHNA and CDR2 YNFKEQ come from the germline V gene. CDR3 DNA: TGTGCCAGCAGCCAAGAAAGCGGGGGGGGCTCCTACGAGCAGTACTTC. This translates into CASSQESGGGSYEQYF.

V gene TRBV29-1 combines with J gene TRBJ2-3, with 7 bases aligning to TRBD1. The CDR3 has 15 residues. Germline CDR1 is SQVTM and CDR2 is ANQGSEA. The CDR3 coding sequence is TGCAGGAGACGCGGCCGAACAGGGGAAACAGATACGCAGTATTTT. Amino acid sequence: CRRRGRTGETDTQYF.

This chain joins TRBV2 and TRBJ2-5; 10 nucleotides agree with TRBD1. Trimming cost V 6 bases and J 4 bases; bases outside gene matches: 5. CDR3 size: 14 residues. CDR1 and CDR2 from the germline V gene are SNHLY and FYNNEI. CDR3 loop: CASRSDRGLETQYF. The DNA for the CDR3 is TGTGCCAGCAGGTCGGACAGGGGGTTAGAGACCCAGTACTTC.